One and the same sample provided the 2 T cell receptor beta chains below, sequenced in a study of chemoradiotherapy in HPV16-positive cancers. The table came from immunoSEQ multiplex PCR; TCRdb's copy has only in-frame clones and leaves some out. The sample lists 9,500 to 15,000 clones, roughly 81% occurring once. The sample was taken from a patient who underwent chemoradiotherapy. Receptor source: a human donor with HPV-associated anogenital cancer.

This clone was observed a few times. CDR3 nucleotides: TGCGCCAGCAGCCAACAGGGGTCCAACTATGGCTACACCTTC. Protein sequence: CASSQQGSNYGYTF. The chain has TRBV5-1 and TRBJ1-2, with 7 bases aligning to TRBD1. The CDR3 extends over 14 amino acids. The V gene end was trimmed by 4 bases and the J gene end by 2 bases; junction bases not matched to a gene: 5. Germline V lookup: CDR1 SGHRS, CDR2 YFSETQ. Combining the CDR3 with reference TRBV5-1 and TRBJ1-2 gives the whole variable domain KAGVTQTPRYLIKTRGQQVTLSCSPISGHRSVSWYQQTPGQGLQFLFEYFSETQRNKGNFPGRFSGRQFSNSRSEMNVSTLELGDSALYLCASSQQGSNYGYTFGSGTRLTVV.

The chain links TRBV30 to TRBJ2-7; 7 nucleotides agree with TRBD1. V trimming: 5 bases; J trimming: 5 bases; junction bases outside the gene matches: 15. CDR1 and CDR2 from the germline V gene are GTSNPN and SVGIG (reference sequence). There are 15 residues in the CDR3. The CDR3 DNA sequence: TGTGCCTGGGACTCGACAGGGTGGGGCGTGCACGAGCAGTACTTC. This encodes CAWDSTGWGVHEQYF.